Below, 20 T cell receptor beta chains from the same sample are listed, as sequenced in a study of blood T cell repertoires in COVID-19. The data were produced by immunoSEQ multiplex PCR, yet TCRdb's version contains in-frame clones alone and is incomplete. This sample has over 200,000 clones, with approximately 86% found just once. What was sequenced was peripheral blood. The origin of the receptors is a woman in her twenties or thirties who had recovered from COVID-19.

The V gene is TRBV12-3 or TRBV12-4, the J gene TRBJ2-3; unclear D gene. This CDR3 is built from 13 residues. V was trimmed by 6 bases and J by 2 bases, leaving 9 bases between them. The CDR3 loop is CASSADTTDTQYF. CDR3 nucleotides: TGTGCCAGCAGCGCCGACACCACAGATACGCAGTATTTT.

V usage is TRBV6-2 or TRBV6-3 and J usage is TRBJ2-7; perhaps TRBD2 as D (5 bases). Germline V gene lookup returns CDR1 MNHEY and CDR2 SVGEGT. V lost 2 bases and J 6 bases, leaving 14 bases between the germline ends. The CDR3 loop spans 14 amino acids. CDR3 amino acids: CASSYRPLRGEQYF. The CDR3 nucleotides are TGTGCCAGCAGTTACCGACCCCTACGGGGCGAGCAGTACTTC.

The chain uses TRBV6-6 and TRBJ1-2; TRBD1 matches at 7 bases. V was pared by 0 bases and J by 7 bases, with 5 bases of the junction left unmatched. Germline V CDR1 and CDR2: MNHNY, SVGAGI (reference sequence). The CDR3 covers 14 residues. The chain's CDR3 is CASSYSEGAFGYTF. The DNA for the CDR3 is TGTGCCAGCAGTTACTCGGAGGGGGCGTTTGGCTACACCTTC.

The V gene is TRBV2, the J gene TRBJ1-1; D is possibly TRBD1 (6 bases). V was shortened by 6 bases and J by 2 bases, with 13 bases between the two germline ends. This CDR3 has 14 residues. Germline CDR1 SNHLY, CDR2 FYNNEI. This chain's CDR3 is CASRMNRDNTEAFF. In DNA, the CDR3 is TGTGCCAGCAGGATGAACAGGGATAACACTGAAGCTTTCTTT.

This clone was recorded only once. This chain links TRBV4-1 with TRBJ2-3; no definite D call. Germline-derived CDR1 and CDR2 are MGHRA and YSYEKL. The CDR3 consists of 18 residues. The V and J ends lost 5 bases and 4 bases respectively, with 25 bases between them. The CDR3 DNA reads TGCGCCAGCAGCGAAGGACCCGTCGTTCCGCTCACAGCAGATACGCAGTATTTT. As protein: CASSEGPVVPLTADTQYF.

The chain couples TRBV6-5 to TRBJ2-1; D unclear. Trimming took off 2 bases at V and 5 bases at J, with 7 bases between the two ends. In germline, CDR1 is MNHEY, CDR2 SVGAGI. The CDR3 spans 13 residues. CDR3 sequence: CASSYGPHNEQFF. The CDR3 nucleotides read TGTGCCAGCAGTTACGGGCCACACAATGAGCAGTTCTTC.

The chain carries TRBV5-1 and TRBJ2-2, with D tentatively TRBD2 (6 bases). Between the trimmed V and J ends, which lost 4 bases and 6 bases, there was a span of 25 bases. The CDR3 has 18 residues. Germline values: CDR1 SGHRS, CDR2 YFSETQ. The CDR3 coding sequence is TGCGCCAGCAGCCTAACACCTAGCGTCGGGGGTTCTGCCGGGGAGCTGTTTTTT. Protein: CASSLTPSVGGSAGELFF.

This chain connects TRBV2 to TRBJ1-2, with a possible D match to TRBD1 (6 bases). Germline CDR1 is SNHLY and CDR2 is FYNNEI. V shed 6 bases and J shed 8 bases, with 16 bases lying between them. CDR3 length: 13 amino acids. Here the CDR3 reads CASSDRSGRGYTF. The CDR3 nucleotides read TGTGCCAGCAGCGACAGGTCTGGGCGGGGCTACACCTTC.

This sequence joins TRBV5-4 and TRBJ2-7, with D maybe TRBD2 (6 bases). V was cut by 4 bases and J by 6 bases, with 17 bases left in between. Germline V gene sequence: CDR1 SGHNT, CDR2 YYREEE (reference sequence). This CDR3 has 14 amino acids. CDR3 sequence (DNA): TGTGCCAGCAGCCCTCAGACTAGTCAAAGCGAGCAGTACTTC. It codes for CASSPQTSQSEQYF.

V usage is TRBV7-9 and J usage is TRBJ2-2, with D unclear. V lost 11 bases and J lost 6, with 7 bases in between. The CDR3 has 10 amino acids. Per the germline V gene, CDR1 is SEHNR and CDR2 is FQNEAQ (reference sequence). The CDR3 loop is CAVRAGELFF. The CDR3 DNA follows: TGTGCCGTACGGGCCGGGGAGCTGTTTTTT. The full variable domain, with the rest looked up from reference TRBV7-9 and TRBJ2-2, is DTGVSQNPRHKITKRGQNVTFRCDPISEHNRLYWYRQTLGQGPEFLTYFQNEAQLEKSRLLSDRFSAERPKGSFSTLEIQRTEQGDSAMYLCAVRAGELFFGEGSRLTVL.

CDR3 loop: CASSISTNAYEQYF. The CDR3 nucleotides read TGTGCCAGCAGCATCAGTACAAACGCCTACGAGCAGTACTTC. The chain employs TRBV5-6 and TRBJ2-7; D is unclear. The germline V gene has CDR1 SGHDT and CDR2 YYEEEE. The CDR3 consists of 14 residues. V dropped 4 bases and J dropped 2 bases, with 13 bases sitting between them.

CDR3 protein: CATGTGLYGYTF. CDR3 sequence (DNA): TGCGCCACTGGGACAGGGCTCTATGGCTACACCTTC. V usage is TRBV5-1 and J usage is TRBJ1-2; 9 bases match TRBD1. This CDR3 has 12 amino acids. The V segment lost 9 bases and the J segment 4 bases; nucleotides outside the gene matches: 4. From germline, CDR1 is SGHRS and CDR2 YFSETQ.

The chain combines TRBV5-4 with TRBJ1-4; 8 bases match TRBD1. Germline V gives CDR1 SGHNT, CDR2 YYREEE (reference sequence). Trimming at V came to 4 bases and at J to 4 bases, leaving 6 bases not matched to a gene. The CDR3 extends over 15 amino acids. CDR3 residues: CASSRQGAGNEKLFF. As DNA, the CDR3 is TGTGCCAGCAGCCGCCAGGGGGCGGGTAATGAAAAACTGTTTTTT.

This clone was observed a few times. The chain joins TRBV7-9 to TRBJ2-7, with 7 bases fitting TRBD1. CDR3 size: 15 residues. Per germline, CDR1 SEHNR and CDR2 FQNEAQ (reference sequence). V gave up 5 bases and J gave up 6 bases; unmatched junction bases: 13. The CDR3: CASSPGQVLLSEQYF. The DNA of the CDR3 is TGTGCCAGCAGCCCAGGACAGGTCCTACTTTCCGAGCAGTACTTC.

The chain uses TRBV13 and TRBJ2-5; 9 bases fit TRBD2. The ends lost 4 bases at V and 2 bases at J; junction bases unmatched: 14. The CDR3 runs 18 residues. Per germline, CDR1 PRHDT and CDR2 FYEKMQ (reference sequence). The CDR3 sequence is CASSSARGAGGQQETQYF. CDR3 nucleotides: TGTGCCAGCAGCTCCGCCCGAGGGGCGGGGGGGCAGCAAGAGACCCAGTACTTC.

The chain joins TRBV29-1 to TRBJ2-1; 7 nucleotides line up with TRBD2. The CDR3 consists of 14 residues. V was clipped by 3 bases and J by 5 bases; unmatched bases: 7. Germline CDR1 reads SQVTM; CDR2 reads ANQGSEA. In DNA, the CDR3 is TGCAGCGTTGACCCCCGGGGGGTGAACAATGAGCAGTTCTTC. Amino acid sequence: CSVDPRGVNNEQFF.

This rearrangement joins TRBV4-1 to TRBJ1-4, with a tentative D call TRBD1 (6 bases). V was trimmed by 0 bases and J by 5 bases, leaving 13 bases between them. The length of the CDR3 is 16 residues. CDR1 MGHRA and CDR2 YSYEKL come from the germline V gene. CDR3 in DNA: TGCGCCAGCAGCCAAGAAGGGGCAGGGGTAAATGAAAAACTGTTTTTT. It translates to CASSQEGAGVNEKLFF.

This sequence joins TRBV4-2 and TRBJ2-7; 9 bases map to TRBD2. The CDR3 is 15 residues long. Germline trimming cut 4 bases from V and 0 bases from J; bases unmatched to any gene: 4. Germline CDR1 LGHNA, CDR2 YNFKEQ. DNA of the CDR3: TGTGCCAGCAGCCGAGAGCGGGGGGACTCCTACGAGCAGTACTTC. Amino acid sequence: CASSRERGDSYEQYF.

This chain uses TRBV15 with TRBJ1-2; unclear D gene. V was cut by 0 bases and J by 4 bases, with 12 bases left in between. The CDR3 runs to 15 residues. Germline assignment: CDR1 LNHNV and CDR2 YYDKDF (reference sequence). The CDR3 protein is CATSRDLTVIYGYTF. The CDR3, as DNA: TGTGCCACCAGCAGAGATCTTACGGTTATCTATGGCTACACCTTC.

The chain uses TRBV10-2 and TRBJ2-1; D gene unclear. V dropped 6 bases and J dropped 5 bases, with 11 bases sitting between them. CDR3 length: 13 residues. CDR1 is WSHSY, CDR2 SAAADI, per germline. CDR3 DNA: TGCGCCAGCAGGAAGGAGAGCGACAATGAGCAGTTCTTC. Translating gives CASRKESDNEQFF.